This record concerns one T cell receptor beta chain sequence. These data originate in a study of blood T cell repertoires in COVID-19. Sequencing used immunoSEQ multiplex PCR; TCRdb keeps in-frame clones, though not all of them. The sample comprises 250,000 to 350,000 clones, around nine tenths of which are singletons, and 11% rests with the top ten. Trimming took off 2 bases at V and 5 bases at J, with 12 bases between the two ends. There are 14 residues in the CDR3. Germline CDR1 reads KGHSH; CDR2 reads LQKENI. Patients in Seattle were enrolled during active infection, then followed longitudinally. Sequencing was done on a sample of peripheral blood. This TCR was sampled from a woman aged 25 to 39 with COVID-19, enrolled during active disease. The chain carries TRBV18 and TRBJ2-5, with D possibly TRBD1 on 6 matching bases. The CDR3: CASSPSQGQETQYF. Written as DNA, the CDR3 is TGTGCCAGCTCACCATCTCAGGGGCAGGAGACCCAGTACTTC.